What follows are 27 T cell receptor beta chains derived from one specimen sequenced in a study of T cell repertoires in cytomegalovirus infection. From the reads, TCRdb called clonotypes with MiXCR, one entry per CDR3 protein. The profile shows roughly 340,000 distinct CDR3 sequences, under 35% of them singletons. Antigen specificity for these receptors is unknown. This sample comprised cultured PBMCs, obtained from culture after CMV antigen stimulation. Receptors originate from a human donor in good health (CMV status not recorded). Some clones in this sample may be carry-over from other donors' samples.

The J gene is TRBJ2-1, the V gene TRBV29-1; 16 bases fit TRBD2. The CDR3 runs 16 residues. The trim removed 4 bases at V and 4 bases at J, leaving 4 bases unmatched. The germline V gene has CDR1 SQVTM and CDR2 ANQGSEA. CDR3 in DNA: TGCAGCGTTGCCGGGACTAGCGGGAGGGCGTACAATGAGCAGTTCTTC. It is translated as CSVAGTSGRAYNEQFF.

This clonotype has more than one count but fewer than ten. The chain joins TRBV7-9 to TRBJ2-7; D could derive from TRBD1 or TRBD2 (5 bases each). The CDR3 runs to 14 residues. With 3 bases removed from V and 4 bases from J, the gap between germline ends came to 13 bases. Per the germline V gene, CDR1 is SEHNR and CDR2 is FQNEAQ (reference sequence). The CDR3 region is CASSFDGTRYEQYF. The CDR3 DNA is TGTGCCAGCAGCTTCGACGGGACCAGATACGAGCAGTACTTC.

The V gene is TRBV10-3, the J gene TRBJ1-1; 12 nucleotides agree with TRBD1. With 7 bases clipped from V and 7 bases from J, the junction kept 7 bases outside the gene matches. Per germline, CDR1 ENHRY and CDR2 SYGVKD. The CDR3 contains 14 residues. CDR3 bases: TGTGCCATCAACCCAGGGACAGGGGGCGATGAAGCTTTCTTT. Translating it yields CAINPGTGGDEAFF.

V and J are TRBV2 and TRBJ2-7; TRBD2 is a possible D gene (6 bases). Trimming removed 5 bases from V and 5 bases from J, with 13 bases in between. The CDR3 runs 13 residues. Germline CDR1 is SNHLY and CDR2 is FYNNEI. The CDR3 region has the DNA TGTGCCAGCAGTCCCGGGACTTCTAACGAGCAGTACTTC. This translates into CASSPGTSNEQYF.

The CDR3 region has the DNA TGTGCCAGCAGCCGGGGGCGGACGGAGTATAATTCACCCCTCCACTTT. It yields the protein CASSRGRTEYNSPLHF. The V and J genes are TRBV7-2 and TRBJ1-6, with a tentative D call TRBD1 (6 bases). The germline V gene has CDR1 SGHTA and CDR2 FQGNSA. V dropped 5 bases and J dropped 4 bases, with 15 bases sitting between them. This CDR3 is 16 amino acids long. Combining the CDR3 with reference TRBV7-2 and TRBJ1-6 gives the whole variable domain GAGVSQSPSNKVTEKGKDVELRCDPISGHTALYWYRQSLGQGLEFLIYFQGNSAPDKSGLPSDRFSAERTGGSVSTLTIQRTQQEDSAVYLCASSRGRTEYNSPLHFGNGTRLTVT.

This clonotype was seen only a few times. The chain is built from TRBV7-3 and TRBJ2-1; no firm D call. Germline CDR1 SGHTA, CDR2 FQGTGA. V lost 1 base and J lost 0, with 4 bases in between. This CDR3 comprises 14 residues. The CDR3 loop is CASSLNPSYNEQFF. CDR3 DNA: TGTGCCAGCAGCTTAAATCCCTCCTACAATGAGCAGTTCTTC.

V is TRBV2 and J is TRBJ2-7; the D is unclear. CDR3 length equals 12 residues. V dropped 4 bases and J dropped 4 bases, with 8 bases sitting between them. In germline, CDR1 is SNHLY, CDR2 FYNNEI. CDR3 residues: CASSAGPYEQYF. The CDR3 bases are TGTGCCAGCAGTGCCGGGCCTTACGAGCAGTACTTC. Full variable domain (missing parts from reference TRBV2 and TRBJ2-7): EPEVTQTPSHQVTQMGQEVILRCVPISNHLYFYWYRQILGQKVEFLVSFYNNEISEKSEIFDDQFSVERPDGSNFTLKIRSTKLEDSAMYFCASSAGPYEQYFGPGTRLTVT.

Written as DNA, the CDR3 is TGTGCCAGCAGCCAAGGGGGCGGGAGTCAAAATGAGCAGTTCTTC. This encodes CASSQGGGSQNEQFF. This chain uses TRBV3-1 with TRBJ2-1; 7 bases line up with TRBD2. This CDR3 has 15 residues. Germline loops: CDR1 LGHDT, CDR2 YNNKEL (reference sequence). V dropped 1 base and J dropped 7; count of bases not matched to a gene: 7.

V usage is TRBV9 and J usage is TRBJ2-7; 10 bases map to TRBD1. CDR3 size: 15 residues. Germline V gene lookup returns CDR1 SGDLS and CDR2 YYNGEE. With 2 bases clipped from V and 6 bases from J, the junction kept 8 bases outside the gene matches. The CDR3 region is CASSVGTGDRGEQYF. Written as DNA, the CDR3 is TGTGCCAGCAGCGTCGGGACAGGGGACAGGGGCGAGCAGTACTTC.

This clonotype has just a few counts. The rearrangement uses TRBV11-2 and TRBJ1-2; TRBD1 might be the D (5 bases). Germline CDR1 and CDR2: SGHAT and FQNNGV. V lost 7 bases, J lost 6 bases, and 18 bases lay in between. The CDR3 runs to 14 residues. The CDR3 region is CASTSYLGQHGYTF. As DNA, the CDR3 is TGTGCCAGCACCTCCTATTTGGGGCAGCATGGCTACACCTTC.

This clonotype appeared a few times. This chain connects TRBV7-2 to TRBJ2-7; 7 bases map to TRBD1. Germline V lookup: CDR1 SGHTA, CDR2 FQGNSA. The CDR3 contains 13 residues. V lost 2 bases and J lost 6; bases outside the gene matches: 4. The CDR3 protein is CASSLNRGGEQYF. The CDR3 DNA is TGTGCCAGCAGCTTAAACAGGGGCGGCGAGCAGTACTTC. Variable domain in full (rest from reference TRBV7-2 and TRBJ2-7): GAGVSQSPSNKVTEKGKDVELRCDPISGHTALYWYRQSLGQGLEFLIYFQGNSAPDKSGLPSDRFSAERTGGSVSTLTIQRTQQEDSAVYLCASSLNRGGEQYFGPGTRLTVT.

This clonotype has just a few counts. The CDR3 DNA is TGTGCCACCAGTGATTTGGGAAGGGAACCCTACAATGAGCAGTTCTTC. This sequence encodes CATSDLGREPYNEQFF. The chain employs TRBV24-1 and TRBJ2-1, with unresolved D. This CDR3 is built from 16 residues. The germline CDR1 and CDR2 sequences are KGHDR and SFDVKD. Trimming removed 0 bases from V and 2 bases from J, with 10 bases in between.

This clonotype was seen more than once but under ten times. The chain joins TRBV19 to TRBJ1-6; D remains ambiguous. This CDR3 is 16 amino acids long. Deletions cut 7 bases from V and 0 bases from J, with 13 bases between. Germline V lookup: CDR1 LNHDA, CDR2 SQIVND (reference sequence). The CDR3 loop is CASTSRGSSYNSPLHF. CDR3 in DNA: TGTGCCAGTACCTCAAGAGGGAGCTCCTATAATTCACCCCTCCACTTT.

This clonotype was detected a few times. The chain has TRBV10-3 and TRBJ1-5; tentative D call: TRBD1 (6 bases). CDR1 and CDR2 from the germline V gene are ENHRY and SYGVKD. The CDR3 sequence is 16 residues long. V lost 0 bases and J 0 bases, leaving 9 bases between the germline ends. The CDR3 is CAISESGGLSNQPQHF. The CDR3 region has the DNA TGTGCCATCAGTGAGTCAGGGGGACTTAGCAATCAGCCCCAGCATTTT.

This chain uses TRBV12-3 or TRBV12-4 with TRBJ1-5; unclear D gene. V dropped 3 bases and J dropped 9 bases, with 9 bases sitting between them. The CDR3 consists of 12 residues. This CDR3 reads CASSFERRPQHF. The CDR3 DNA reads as TGTGCCAGCAGTTTCGAGCGGCGGCCCCAGCATTTT.

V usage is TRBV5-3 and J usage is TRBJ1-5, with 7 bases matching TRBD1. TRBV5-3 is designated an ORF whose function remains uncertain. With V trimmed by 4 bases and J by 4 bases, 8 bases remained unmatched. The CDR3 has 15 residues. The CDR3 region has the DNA TGTGCCAGAAGCCATGACAGGGAAGGGAATCAGCCCCAGCATTTT. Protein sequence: CARSHDREGNQPQHF.

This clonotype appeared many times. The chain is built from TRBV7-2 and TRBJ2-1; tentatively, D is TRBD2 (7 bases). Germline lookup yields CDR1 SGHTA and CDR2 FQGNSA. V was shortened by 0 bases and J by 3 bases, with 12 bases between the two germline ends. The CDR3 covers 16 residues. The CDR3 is CASSLAGGTFYNEQFF. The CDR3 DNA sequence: TGTGCCAGCAGCTTAGCGGGGGGGACATTCTACAATGAGCAGTTCTTC.

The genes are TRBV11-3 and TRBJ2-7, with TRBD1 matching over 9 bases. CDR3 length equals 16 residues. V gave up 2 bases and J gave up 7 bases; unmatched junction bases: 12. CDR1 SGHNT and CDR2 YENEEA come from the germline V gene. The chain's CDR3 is CASSLNRGTGLEEQYF. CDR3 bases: TGTGCCAGCAGCTTAAATCGTGGGACAGGGTTAGAAGAGCAGTACTTC.

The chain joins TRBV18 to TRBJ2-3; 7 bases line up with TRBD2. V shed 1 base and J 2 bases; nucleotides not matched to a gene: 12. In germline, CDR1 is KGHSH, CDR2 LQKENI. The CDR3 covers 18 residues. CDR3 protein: CASSPRGIGTTTTDTQYF. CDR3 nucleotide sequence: TGTGCCAGCTCACCACGCGGGATCGGGACTACAACCACAGATACGCAGTATTTT.

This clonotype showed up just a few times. Written as DNA, the CDR3 is TGTGCCAGCAGCTTAGTGGGGGGTACTAGCGCCCGGGGAGAGACCCAGTACTTC. As protein: CASSLVGGTSARGETQYF. The rearrangement uses TRBV7-8 and TRBJ2-5; 7 bases are a match to TRBD2. Germline values: CDR1 SGHVS, CDR2 FQNEAQ. Germline trimming cut 1 base from V and 4 bases from J; bases unmatched to any gene: 15. This CDR3 spans 18 amino acids.

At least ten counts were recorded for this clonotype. This CDR3 reads CASSLGGRSLTLNYEQYF. The CDR3 bases are TGTGCCAGCAGCTTAGGGGGTAGAAGCCTTACGCTTAACTACGAGCAGTACTTC. The rearrangement links TRBV7-2 to TRBJ2-7; no firm D call. Per germline, CDR1 SGHTA and CDR2 FQGNSA. There are 18 residues in the CDR3. V lost 1 base, J lost 3 bases, and 22 bases lay in between.

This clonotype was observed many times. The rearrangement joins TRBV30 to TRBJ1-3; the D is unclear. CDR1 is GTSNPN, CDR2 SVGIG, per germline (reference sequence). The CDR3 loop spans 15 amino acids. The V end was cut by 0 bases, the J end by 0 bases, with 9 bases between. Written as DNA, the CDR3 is TGTGCCTGGAGTGTAGGCCGCGACTCTGGAAACACCATATATTTT. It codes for CAWSVGRDSGNTIYF.

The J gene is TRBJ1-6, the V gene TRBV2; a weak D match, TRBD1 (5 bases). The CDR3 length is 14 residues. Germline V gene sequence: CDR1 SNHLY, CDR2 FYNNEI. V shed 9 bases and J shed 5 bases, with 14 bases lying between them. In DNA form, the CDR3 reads TGTGCCAGTGACCTGGACAAGCATAATTCACCCCTCCACTTT. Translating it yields CASDLDKHNSPLHF.

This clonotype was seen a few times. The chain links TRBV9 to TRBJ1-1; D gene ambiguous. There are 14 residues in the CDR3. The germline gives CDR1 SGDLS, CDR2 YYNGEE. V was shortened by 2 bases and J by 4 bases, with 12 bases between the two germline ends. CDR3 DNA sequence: TGTGCCAGCAGCGTTCAGACAAGCCCCACTGAAGCTTTCTTT. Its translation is CASSVQTSPTEAFF.

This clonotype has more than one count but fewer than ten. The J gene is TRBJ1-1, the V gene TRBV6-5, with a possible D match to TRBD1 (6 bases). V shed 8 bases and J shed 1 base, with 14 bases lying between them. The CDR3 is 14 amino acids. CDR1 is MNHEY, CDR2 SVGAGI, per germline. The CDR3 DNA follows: TGTGCCAGCGCGCCCACAGGGACGAACACTGAAGCTTTCTTT. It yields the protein CASAPTGTNTEAFF.

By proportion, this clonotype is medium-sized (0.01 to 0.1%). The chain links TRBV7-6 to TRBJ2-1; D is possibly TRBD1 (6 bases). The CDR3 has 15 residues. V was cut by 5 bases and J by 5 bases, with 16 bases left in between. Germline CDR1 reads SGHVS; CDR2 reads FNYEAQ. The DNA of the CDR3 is TGTGCCAGCAGCCCCAGCCCAGGGACAAACAATGAGCAGTTCTTC. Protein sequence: CASSPSPGTNNEQFF.

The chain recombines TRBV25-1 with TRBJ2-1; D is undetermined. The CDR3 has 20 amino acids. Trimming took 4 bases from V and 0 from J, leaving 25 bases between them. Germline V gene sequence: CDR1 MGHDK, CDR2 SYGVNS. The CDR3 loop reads CASSGQPPTIVGSSYNEQFF. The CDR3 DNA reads TGTGCCAGCAGTGGCCAACCGCCAACCATTGTAGGTTCCTCCTACAATGAGCAGTTCTTC. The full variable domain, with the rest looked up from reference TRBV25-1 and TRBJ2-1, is EADIYQTPRYLVIGTGKKITLECSQTMGHDKMYWYQQDPGMELHLIHYSYGVNSTEKGDLSSESTVSRIRTEHFPLTLESARPSHTSQYLCASSGQPPTIVGSSYNEQFFGPGTRLTVL.